One sample yielded the 5 T cell receptor beta chains listed below, sequenced in a study of T cells in Graves' hyperthyroidism and ophthalmopathy. The source material, RNA transcripts, was used to amplify TCR beta CDR3 regions. TCR CDR3 underwent first-round RT-PCR with the HTBI primer set. TCRdb independently ran MiXCR on the multiplex PCR reads; one entry per CDR3 protein. The sample records more than 600,000 distinct CDR3 sequences, around 15% being singletons. Sequenced sample: blood. The source is a man aged 18 to 30 with Graves' hyperthyroidism.

This clonotype was seen a handful of times. The V call is TRBV25-1, the J call TRBJ1-6; tentative D call: TRBD1 (5 bases). The V and J ends lost 4 bases and 10 bases respectively, with 14 bases between them. Germline CDR1 and CDR2: MGHDK and SYGVNS. There are 14 residues in the CDR3. The CDR3 here is CASSGGEEGSPLHF. The CDR3 DNA is TGTGCCAGCAGTGGAGGGGAAGAAGGGTCACCCCTCCACTTT.

A word on this clonotype: It may be a read error: a sequence one base away is much more abundant. V and J are TRBV29-1 and TRBJ2-7, with 10 bases that match TRBD2. The ends lost 3 bases at V and 7 bases at J; junction bases unmatched: 18. CDR3 length: 17 residues. Germline V gene lookup returns CDR1 SQVTM and CDR2 ANQGSEA. CDR3: CSVEGLKREGSYNEQYF. The DNA of the CDR3 is TGCAGCGTTGAGGGGCTCAAGCGGGAGGGGTCCTACAATGAGCAGTACTTC.

This clonotype was picked up a small number of times. A much larger clone sits a single nucleotide away, making a read error possible. Likely a read error: the CDR3 ends without its conserved phenylalanine or tryptophan. The genes are TRBV7-9 and TRBJ2-5; 8 nucleotides line up with TRBD2. Per germline, CDR1 SEHNR and CDR2 FQNEAQ (reference sequence). The length of the CDR3 is 14 residues. The V and J ends lost 6 bases and 2 bases, in that order; junction bases with no gene match: 5. CDR3 in DNA: TGTGCCAGCAGGTGGACTAGCAGACAAGAGACCCAGTACCTC. Its protein is CASRWTSRQETQYL.

This clonotype was counted at least ten times. The CDR3 sequence is CASTLGGRASTDTQYF. CDR3 nucleotide sequence: TGCGCCAGCACCCTGGGCGGGAGAGCTAGCACAGATACGCAGTATTTT. The rearrangement uses TRBV5-1 and TRBJ2-3, with TRBD2 identical over 7 bases. The CDR3 spans 16 residues. Germline values: CDR1 SGHRS, CDR2 YFSETQ. V was clipped by 6 bases and J by 0 bases; unmatched bases: 10.

This clonotype was seen at least ten times. This chain uses TRBV12-3 or TRBV12-4 with TRBJ1-1, with TRBD1 matching over 7 bases. CDR3 length equals 11 residues. The junction had 10 bases not matched to a gene; V was cut back by 10 bases and J by 11 bases. In DNA, the CDR3 is TGTGCCACCTCCAGGGGACAGTCGGCTTTCTTT. Its translation: CATSRGQSAFF.